This TCR beta chain was recorded in a study of T-cell reconstitution after alpha-beta-depleted transplantation in children. Study outcomes and limitations: About two months after transplant, alpha-beta T cells reportedly came from several hundred expanded graft clones. Recipient T cells and thymic progenitors that survived gave rise to the high TCRbeta diversity observed at day 60 in some patients. Counts and diversity of T cells one year after transplant came mostly from newly produced T cells.

The V gene end was trimmed by 2 bases and the J gene end by 3 bases; junction bases not matched to a gene: 9. Germline CDR1 is DFQATT and CDR2 is SNEGSKA (reference sequence). The CDR3 runs to 18 residues. It was with unique molecular identifiers that the TCRbeta library was prepared. In TCRdb, the PCR reads were re-called with MiXCR into one record per CDR3 protein. The table has around 120,000 distinct CDR3 sequences, under 25% seen once. In regard to this clonotype: Its antigen is not identified.

The clonotype comes from a male patient aged 2-10 years who had a stem cell transplant for chronic granulomatous disease, so the T cells may come from the graft donor. The starting material was PBMCs, mostly from graft donor cells, obtained 180 days after TCRalphabeta/CD19-depleted stem cell transplant. The V and J genes are TRBV20-1 and TRBJ2-3; 15 bases are shared with TRBD2. Here the CDR3 reads CSARPGLAGGMGTDTQYF. DNA of the CDR3: TGCAGTGCTAGACCAGGACTAGCGGGAGGGATGGGGACAGATACGCAGTATTTT.